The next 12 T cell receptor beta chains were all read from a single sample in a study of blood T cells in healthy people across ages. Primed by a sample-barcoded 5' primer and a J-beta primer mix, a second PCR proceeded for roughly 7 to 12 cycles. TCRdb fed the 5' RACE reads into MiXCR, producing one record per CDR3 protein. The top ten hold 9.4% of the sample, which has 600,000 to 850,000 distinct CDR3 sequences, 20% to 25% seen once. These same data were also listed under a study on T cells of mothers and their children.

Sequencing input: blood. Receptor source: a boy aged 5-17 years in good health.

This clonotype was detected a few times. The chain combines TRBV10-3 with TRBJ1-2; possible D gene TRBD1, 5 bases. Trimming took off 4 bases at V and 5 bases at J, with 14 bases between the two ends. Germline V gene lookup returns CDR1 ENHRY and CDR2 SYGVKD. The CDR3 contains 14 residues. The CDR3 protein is CAISVGADSYGYTF. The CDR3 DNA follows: TGTGCCATCAGTGTAGGGGCCGACTCTTATGGCTACACCTTC.

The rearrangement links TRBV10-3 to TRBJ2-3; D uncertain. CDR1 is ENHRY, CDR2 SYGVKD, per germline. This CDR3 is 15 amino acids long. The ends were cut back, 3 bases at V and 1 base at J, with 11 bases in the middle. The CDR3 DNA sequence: TGTGCCATCAGTGACGCCCGGGCGGGCACAGATACGCAGTATTTT. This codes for CAISDARAGTDTQYF.

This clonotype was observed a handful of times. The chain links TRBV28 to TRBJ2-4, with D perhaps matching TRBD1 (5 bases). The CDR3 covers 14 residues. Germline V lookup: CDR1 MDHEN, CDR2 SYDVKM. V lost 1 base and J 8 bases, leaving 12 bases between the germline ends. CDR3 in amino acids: CASSLSGNGYIQYF. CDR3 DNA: TGTGCCAGCAGTTTATCAGGGAACGGGTACATTCAGTACTTC.

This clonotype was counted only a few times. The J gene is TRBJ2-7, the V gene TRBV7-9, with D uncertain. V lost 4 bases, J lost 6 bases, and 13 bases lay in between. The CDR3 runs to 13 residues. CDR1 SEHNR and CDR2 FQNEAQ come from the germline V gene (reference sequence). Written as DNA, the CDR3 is TGTGCCAGCAGCTCTCCCTTTACGGGCGAGCAGTACTTC. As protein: CASSSPFTGEQYF.

In DNA, the CDR3 is TGTGCCAGCATGAGGGGTTTAACGCAGTATTTT. Its protein product is CASMRGLTQYF. This chain uses TRBV19 with TRBJ2-3; D is tentatively TRBD1 or TRBD2 (5 bases each). Between the trimmed V and J ends, which lost 9 bases and 9 bases, there was a span of 13 bases. The CDR3 contains 11 residues. CDR1 is LNHDA and CDR2 is SQIVND in the germline V gene (reference sequence).

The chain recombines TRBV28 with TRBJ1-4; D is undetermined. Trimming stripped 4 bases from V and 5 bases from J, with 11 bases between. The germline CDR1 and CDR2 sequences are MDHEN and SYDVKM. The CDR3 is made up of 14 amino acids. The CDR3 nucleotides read TGTGCCAGCAGTTCAGGCGTGTCCAATGAAAAACTGTTTTTT. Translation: CASSSGVSNEKLFF.

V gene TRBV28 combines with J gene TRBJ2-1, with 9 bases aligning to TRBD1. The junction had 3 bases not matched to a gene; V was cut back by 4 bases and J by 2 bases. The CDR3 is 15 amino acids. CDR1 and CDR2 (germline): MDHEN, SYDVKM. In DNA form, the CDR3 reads TGTGCCAGCAGTTGGGACAGGGACACCTACAATGAGCAGTTCTTC. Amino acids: CASSWDRDTYNEQFF.

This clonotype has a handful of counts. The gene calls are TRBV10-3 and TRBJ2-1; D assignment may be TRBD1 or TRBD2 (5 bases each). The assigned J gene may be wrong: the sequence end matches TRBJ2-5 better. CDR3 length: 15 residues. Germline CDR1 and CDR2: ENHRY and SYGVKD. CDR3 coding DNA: TGTGCCATCAGTGAGGGGCAGGGAGAAGGGGAGACCCAGTACTTC. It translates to CAISEGQGEGETQYF.

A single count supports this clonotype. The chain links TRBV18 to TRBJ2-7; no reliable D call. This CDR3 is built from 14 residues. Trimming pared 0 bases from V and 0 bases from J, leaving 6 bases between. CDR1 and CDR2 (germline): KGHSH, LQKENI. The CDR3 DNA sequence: TGTGCCAGCTCACCACCCAGCGCCTCCTACGAGCAGTACTTC. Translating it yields CASSPPSASYEQYF.

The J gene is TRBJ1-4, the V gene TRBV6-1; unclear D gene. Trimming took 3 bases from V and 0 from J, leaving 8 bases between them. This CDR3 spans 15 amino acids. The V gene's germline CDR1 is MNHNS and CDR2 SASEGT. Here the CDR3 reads CASSEVAATNEKLFF. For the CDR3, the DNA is TGTGCCAGCAGTGAGGTGGCAGCAACTAATGAAAAACTGTTTTTT.

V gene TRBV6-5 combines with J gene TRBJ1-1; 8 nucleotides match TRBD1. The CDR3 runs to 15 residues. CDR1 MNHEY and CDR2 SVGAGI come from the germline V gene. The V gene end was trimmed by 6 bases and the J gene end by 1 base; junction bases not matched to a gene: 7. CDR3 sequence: CASSAADRGNTEAFF. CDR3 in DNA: TGTGCCAGCAGCGCGGCAGACAGGGGGAACACTGAAGCTTTCTTT.

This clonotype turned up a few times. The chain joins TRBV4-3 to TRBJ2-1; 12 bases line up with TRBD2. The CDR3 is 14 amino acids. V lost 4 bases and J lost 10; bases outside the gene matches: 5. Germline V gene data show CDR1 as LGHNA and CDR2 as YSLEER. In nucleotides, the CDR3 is TGCGCCAGCAGCCCCGGGACTAGCGGGTTAGAGCAGTTCTTC. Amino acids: CASSPGTSGLEQFF.